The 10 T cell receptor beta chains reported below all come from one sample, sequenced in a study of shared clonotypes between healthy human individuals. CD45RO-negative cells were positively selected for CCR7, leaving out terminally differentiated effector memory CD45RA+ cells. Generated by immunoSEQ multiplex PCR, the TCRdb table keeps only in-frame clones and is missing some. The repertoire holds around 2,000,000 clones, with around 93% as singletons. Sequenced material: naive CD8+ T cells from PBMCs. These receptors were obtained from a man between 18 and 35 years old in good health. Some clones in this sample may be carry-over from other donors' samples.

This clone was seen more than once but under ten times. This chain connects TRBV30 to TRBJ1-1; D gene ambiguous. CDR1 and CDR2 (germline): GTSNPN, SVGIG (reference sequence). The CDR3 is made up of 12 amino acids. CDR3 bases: TGTGCTTGGGGTGAGGGGAACACTGAAGCTTTCTTT. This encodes CAWGEGNTEAFF.

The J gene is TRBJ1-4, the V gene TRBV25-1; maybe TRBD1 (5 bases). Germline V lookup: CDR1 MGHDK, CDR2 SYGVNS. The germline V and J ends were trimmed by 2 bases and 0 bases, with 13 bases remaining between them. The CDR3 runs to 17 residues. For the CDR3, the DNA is TGTGCCAGCAGTGAAAGGTTTAGGGACCCAACTAATGAAAAACTGTTTTTT. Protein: CASSERFRDPTNEKLFF.

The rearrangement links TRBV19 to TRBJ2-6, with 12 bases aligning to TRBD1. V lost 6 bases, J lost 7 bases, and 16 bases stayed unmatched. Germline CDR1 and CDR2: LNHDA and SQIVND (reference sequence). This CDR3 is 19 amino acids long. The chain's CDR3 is CASRPKAGQGANLANVLTF. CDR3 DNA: TGTGCCAGTAGGCCAAAAGCGGGACAGGGGGCGAATTTAGCCAACGTCCTGACTTTC.

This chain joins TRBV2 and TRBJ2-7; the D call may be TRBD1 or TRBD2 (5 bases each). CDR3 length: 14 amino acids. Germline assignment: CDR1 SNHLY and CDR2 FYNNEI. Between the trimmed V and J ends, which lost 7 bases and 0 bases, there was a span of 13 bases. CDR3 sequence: CASTQLGTSYEQYF. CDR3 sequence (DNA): TGTGCCAGCACTCAACTTGGGACCTCCTACGAGCAGTACTTC.

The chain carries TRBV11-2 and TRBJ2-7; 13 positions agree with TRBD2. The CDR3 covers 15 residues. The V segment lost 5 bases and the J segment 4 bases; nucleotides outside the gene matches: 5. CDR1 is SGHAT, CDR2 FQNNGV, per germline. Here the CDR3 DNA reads TGTGCCAGCAGCATAGGACTAGCGGGAGTTTACGAGCAGTACTTC. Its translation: CASSIGLAGVYEQYF.

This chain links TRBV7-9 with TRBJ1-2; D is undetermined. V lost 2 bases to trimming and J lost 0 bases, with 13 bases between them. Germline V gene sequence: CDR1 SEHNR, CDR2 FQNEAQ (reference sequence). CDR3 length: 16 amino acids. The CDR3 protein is CASSLYGRNTNYGYTF. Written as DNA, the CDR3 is TGTGCCAGCAGCTTATATGGACGGAATACTAACTATGGCTACACCTTC.

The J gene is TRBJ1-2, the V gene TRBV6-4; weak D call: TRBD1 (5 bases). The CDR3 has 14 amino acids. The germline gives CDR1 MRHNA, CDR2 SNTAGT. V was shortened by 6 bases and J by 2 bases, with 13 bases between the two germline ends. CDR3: CASSRPAGNYGYTF. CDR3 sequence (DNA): TGTGCCAGCAGCCGACCCGCAGGGAACTATGGCTACACCTTC.

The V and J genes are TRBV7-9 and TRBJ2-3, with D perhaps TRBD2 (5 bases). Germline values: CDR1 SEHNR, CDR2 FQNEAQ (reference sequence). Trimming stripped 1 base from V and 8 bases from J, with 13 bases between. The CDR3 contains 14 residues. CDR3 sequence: CASSLVSESGTQYF. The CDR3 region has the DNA TGTGCCAGCAGCTTAGTTAGCGAATCGGGTACGCAGTATTTT.

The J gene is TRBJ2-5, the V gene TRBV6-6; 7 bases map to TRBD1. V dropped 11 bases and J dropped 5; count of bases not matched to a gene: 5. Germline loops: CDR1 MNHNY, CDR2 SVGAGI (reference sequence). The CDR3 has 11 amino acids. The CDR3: CASRGQETQYF. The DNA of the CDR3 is TGTGCCTCTAGGGGGCAGGAGACCCAGTACTTC.

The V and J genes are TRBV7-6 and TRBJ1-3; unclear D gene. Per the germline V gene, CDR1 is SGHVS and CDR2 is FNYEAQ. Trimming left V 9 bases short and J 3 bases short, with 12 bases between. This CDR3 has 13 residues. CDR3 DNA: TGTGCCAGTGGTCAAGTATATGGAAACACCATATATTTT. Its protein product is CASGQVYGNTIYF.